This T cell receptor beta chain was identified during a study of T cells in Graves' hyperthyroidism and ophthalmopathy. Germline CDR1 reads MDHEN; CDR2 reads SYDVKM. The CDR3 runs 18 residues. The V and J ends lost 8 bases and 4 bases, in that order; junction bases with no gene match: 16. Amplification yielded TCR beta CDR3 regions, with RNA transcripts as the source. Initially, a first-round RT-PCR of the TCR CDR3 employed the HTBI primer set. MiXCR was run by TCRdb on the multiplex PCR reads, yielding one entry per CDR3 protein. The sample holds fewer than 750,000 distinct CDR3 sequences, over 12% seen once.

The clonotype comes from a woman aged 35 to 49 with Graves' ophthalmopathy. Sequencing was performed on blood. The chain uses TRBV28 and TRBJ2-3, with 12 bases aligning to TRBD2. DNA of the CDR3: TGTGCCAGCGGGACGATTCGACTAGCGGGAGCTGGTCCAGATACGCAGTATTTT. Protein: CASGTIRLAGAGPDTQYF. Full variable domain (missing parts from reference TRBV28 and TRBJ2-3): DVKVTQSSRYLVKRTGEKVFLECVQDMDHENMFWYRQDPGLGLRLIYFSYDVKMKEKGDIPEGYSVSREKKERFSLILESASTNQTSMYLCASGTIRLAGAGPDTQYFGPGTRLTVL.